One sample yielded the 19 T cell receptor beta chains listed below, sequenced in a study of blood T cell repertoires in COVID-19. The table came from immunoSEQ multiplex PCR; TCRdb's copy has only in-frame clones and leaves some out. Among about 30,000 clones listed, roughly 82% were seen once. Sequenced material: peripheral blood. Receptors originate from a human donor in a cohort sampled during active COVID-19.

The rearrangement joins TRBV30 to TRBJ2-2; D is perhaps TRBD2 (5 bases). Germline loops: CDR1 GTSNPN, CDR2 SVGIG (reference sequence). This CDR3 is 16 amino acids long. V was cut by 2 bases and J by 0 bases, with 13 bases left in between. This CDR3 reads CAWSFRRITNTGELFF. The CDR3 DNA reads as TGTGCCTGGAGTTTCAGGAGGATCACGAACACCGGGGAGCTGTTTTTT.

The chain has TRBV24-1 and TRBJ2-6; TRBD1 matches 7 bases. Germline CDR1 reads KGHDR; CDR2 reads SFDVKD. Losses at the gene ends were 1 base for V and 2 bases for J; bases not matched to a gene: 7. This CDR3 contains 18 residues. The DNA for the CDR3 is TGTGCCACCAGTGATTTCGCACAGGGGTCGGCTGGGGCCAACGTCCTGACTTTC. This gives the protein CATSDFAQGSAGANVLTF.

The chain joins TRBV12-5 to TRBJ2-2; 8 bases are shared with TRBD2. This CDR3 comprises 15 residues. Germline-derived CDR1 and CDR2 are LGHNT and FRNRAP. V gave up 1 base and J gave up 3 bases; unmatched junction bases: 1. CDR3 amino acids: CASGLGAGDTGELFF. The CDR3 bases are TGTGCTAGTGGTTTGGGAGCGGGAGACACCGGGGAGCTGTTTTTT.

The table lists this clone with a count of one. The rearrangement links TRBV5-1 to TRBJ2-5; D might be TRBD1 (5 bases). CDR1 is SGHRS and CDR2 is YFSETQ in the germline V gene. The CDR3 totals 12 residues. Trimming left V 5 bases short and J 6 bases short, with 11 bases between. As DNA, the CDR3 is TGCGCCAGCAGACCAGACAGCCAGACCCAGTACTTC. Protein sequence: CASRPDSQTQYF. Full variable domain (outside the CDR3, taken from reference TRBV5-1 and TRBJ2-5): KAGVTQTPRYLIKTRGQQVTLSCSPISGHRSVSWYQQTPGQGLQFLFEYFSETQRNKGNFPGRFSGRQFSNSRSEMNVSTLELGDSALYLCASRPDSQTQYFGPGTRLLVL.

The CDR3 DNA is TGTGCCAGCTCACTGGGCAGCGGTGTCTACGAGCAGTACTTC. It specifies CASSLGSGVYEQYF. The gene calls are TRBV18 and TRBJ2-7; perhaps TRBD2 as D (5 bases). There are 14 residues in the CDR3. With 4 bases removed from V and 3 bases from J, the gap between germline ends came to 13 bases. Germline values: CDR1 KGHSH, CDR2 LQKENI.

The gene calls are TRBV2 and TRBJ1-5; D perhaps matches TRBD1 (6 bases). Germline loops: CDR1 SNHLY, CDR2 FYNNEI. The CDR3 loop spans 15 amino acids. Trimming took off 6 bases at V and 2 bases at J, with 14 bases between the two ends. In nucleotides, the CDR3 is TGTGCCAGCAGCACTCAGGGGTTGGGCAATCAGCCCCAGCATTTT. Its protein is CASSTQGLGNQPQHF.

This chain links TRBV9 with TRBJ1-1, with 8 bases fitting TRBD1. Losses at the gene ends were 4 bases for V and 7 bases for J; bases not matched to a gene: 3. CDR3 length: 12 residues. The V gene's germline CDR1 is SGDLS and CDR2 YYNGEE. For the CDR3, the DNA is TGTGCCAGCAGCATTGGGACAGGTGAAGCTTTCTTT. Its translation: CASSIGTGEAFF. Supplemented by reference TRBV9 and TRBJ1-1, the full variable domain reads DSGVTQTPKHLITATGQRVTLRCSPRSGDLSVYWYQQSLDQGLQFLIQYYNGEERAKGNILERFSAQQFPDLHSELNLSSLELGDSALYFCASSIGTGEAFFGQGTRLTVV.

This clone was counted once. The V call is TRBV4-3, the J call TRBJ2-7; possible D gene TRBD1, 5 bases. CDR3 length equals 14 residues. Germline-derived CDR1 and CDR2 are LGHNA and YSLEER. Trimming took off 1 base at V and 3 bases at J, with 10 bases between the two ends. The CDR3 protein is CASSQAQGDYEQYF. Written as DNA, the CDR3 is TGCGCCAGCAGCCAAGCCCAGGGCGACTACGAGCAGTACTTC.

The rearrangement joins TRBV4-3 to TRBJ2-5; possible D gene TRBD2, 6 bases. The CDR3 is made up of 16 amino acids. V was clipped by 0 bases and J by 5 bases, with 16 bases between them. CDR1 is LGHNA and CDR2 is YSLEER in the germline V gene. Written as DNA, the CDR3 is TGCGCCAGCAGCCAAGATCTGGAAGGGGCGGGGGAGACCCAGTACTTC. It specifies CASSQDLEGAGETQYF.

The rearrangement links TRBV6-5 to TRBJ1-2; 10 bases align to TRBD1. The CDR3 loop spans 15 amino acids. V lost 0 bases to trimming and J lost 8 bases; unmatched junction nucleotides: 6. Germline V gene sequence: CDR1 MNHEY, CDR2 SVGAGI. The CDR3 nucleotides read TGTGCCAGCAGTTACTCTGCCGGGACAGGGGAAGGCTACACCTTC. This sequence encodes CASSYSAGTGEGYTF.

V is TRBV27 and J is TRBJ2-5; 8 positions match TRBD1. J gave up 4 bases and V 4 bases, and 5 bases lay outside the gene matches. CDR3 size: 14 residues. In germline, CDR1 is MNHEY, CDR2 SMNVEV (reference sequence). The CDR3 sequence is CASSSGQGRETQYF. CDR3 DNA: TGTGCCAGCAGTTCCGGACAGGGCCGAGAGACCCAGTACTTC.

The V call is TRBV6-7, the J call TRBJ1-1, with 9 nucleotides matching TRBD1. TRBV6-7 is marked as an open reading frame, function uncertain. Trimming at V came to 11 bases and at J to 5 bases, leaving 9 bases not matched to a gene. CDR3 length: 13 residues. The DNA for the CDR3 is TGTGCCGTCACCCACAGGGGGCGTACTGAAGCTTTCTTT. The encoded protein is CAVTHRGRTEAFF.

V and J are TRBV7-2 and TRBJ2-1; no firm D call. Germline lookup yields CDR1 SGHTA and CDR2 FQGNSA. Trimming cost V 1 base and J 6 bases, with 7 bases left between them. CDR3 length: 13 residues. The CDR3 sequence is CASSLVLPNEQFF. CDR3 sequence (DNA): TGTGCCAGCAGCTTAGTCCTACCCAATGAGCAGTTCTTC.

The gene calls are TRBV9 and TRBJ2-3; 12 positions agree with TRBD2. The CDR3 consists of 16 residues. CDR1 and CDR2 (germline): SGDLS, YYNGEE. With V trimmed by 4 bases and J by 5 bases, 8 bases remained unmatched. CDR3 coding DNA: TGTGCCAGCAGCCCGCGGACTAGCGGGGTCGGAGATACGCAGTATTTT. This gives the protein CASSPRTSGVGDTQYF.

V and J are TRBV13 and TRBJ2-2; D ambiguous. The germline V gene has CDR1 PRHDT and CDR2 FYEKMQ (reference sequence). The length of the CDR3 is 16 residues. Trimming left V 3 bases short and J 5 bases short, with 16 bases between. CDR3 coding DNA: TGTGCCAGCAGCTTCCGGCCGATAGCTAGGACCGGGGAGCTGTTTTTT. Protein: CASSFRPIARTGELFF.

This chain uses TRBV18 with TRBJ2-3; TRBD2 agrees at 8 bases. The CDR3 is 17 residues long. V dropped 2 bases and J dropped 2; count of bases not matched to a gene: 9. Germline values: CDR1 KGHSH, CDR2 LQKENI. CDR3 sequence reads: CASSPRSGGPSTDTQYF. The CDR3, as DNA: TGTGCCAGCTCACCAAGGAGCGGGGGACCCTCCACAGATACGCAGTATTTT. Drawing the rest from reference TRBV18 and TRBJ2-3, the complete variable domain is NAGVMQNPRHLVRRRGQEARLRCSPMKGHSHVYWYRQLPEEGLKFMVYLQKENIIDESGMPKERFSAEFPKEGPSILRIQQVVRGDSAAYFCASSPRSGGPSTDTQYFGPGTRLTVL.

V is TRBV5-1 and J is TRBJ1-6, with TRBD1 matching over 9 bases. CDR3 size: 14 residues. With V trimmed by 3 bases and J by 9 bases, 4 bases remained unmatched. Germline CDR1 reads SGHRS; CDR2 reads YFSETQ. The CDR3: CASSSGQGFSPLHF. For the CDR3, the DNA is TGCGCCAGCAGCTCGGGACAGGGTTTTTCACCCCTCCACTTT.

This rearrangement joins TRBV7-3 to TRBJ2-3; TRBD1 is a possible D gene (5 bases). Per germline, CDR1 SGHTA and CDR2 FQGTGA. The CDR3 totals 13 residues. V was shortened by 5 bases and J by 9 bases, with 15 bases between the two germline ends. DNA for the CDR3: TGTGCCAGCAGCCCGCAGACAGATGGCACGCAGTATTTT. Translating gives CASSPQTDGTQYF.

The rearrangement uses TRBV28 and TRBJ1-5; no clear D. The germline V gene has CDR1 MDHEN and CDR2 SYDVKM. The CDR3 loop spans 13 amino acids. V was clipped by 10 bases and J by 9 bases, with 19 bases between them. The DNA of the CDR3 is TGTGCCACTACTGGGCGGGCAGCTCGGCCCCAGCATTTT. It specifies CATTGRAARPQHF.